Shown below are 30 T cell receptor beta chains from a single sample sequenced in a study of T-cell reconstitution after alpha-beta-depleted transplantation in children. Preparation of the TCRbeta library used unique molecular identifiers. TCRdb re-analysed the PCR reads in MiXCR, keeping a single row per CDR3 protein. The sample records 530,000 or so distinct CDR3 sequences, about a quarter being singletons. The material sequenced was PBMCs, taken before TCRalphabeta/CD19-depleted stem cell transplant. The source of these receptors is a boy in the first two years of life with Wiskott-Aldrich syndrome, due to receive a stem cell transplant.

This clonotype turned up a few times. DNA of the CDR3: TGCGCCAGCAGCCACCGGAGCGGGCTAGCGGGAGGGGATACGCAGTATTTT. Protein product: CASSHRSGLAGGDTQYF. This rearrangement joins TRBV4-1 to TRBJ2-3; TRBD2 aligns across 12 bases. The trim removed 3 bases at V and 6 bases at J, leaving 10 bases unmatched. The CDR3 contains 17 residues. Germline V gene sequence: CDR1 MGHRA, CDR2 YSYEKL.

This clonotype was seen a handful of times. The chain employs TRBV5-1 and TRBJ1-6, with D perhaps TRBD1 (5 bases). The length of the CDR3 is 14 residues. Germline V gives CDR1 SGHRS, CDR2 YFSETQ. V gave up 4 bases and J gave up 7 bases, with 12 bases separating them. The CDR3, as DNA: TGCGCCAGCAGCGCACGGGACGGCAATTCACCCCTCCACTTT. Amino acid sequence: CASSARDGNSPLHF.

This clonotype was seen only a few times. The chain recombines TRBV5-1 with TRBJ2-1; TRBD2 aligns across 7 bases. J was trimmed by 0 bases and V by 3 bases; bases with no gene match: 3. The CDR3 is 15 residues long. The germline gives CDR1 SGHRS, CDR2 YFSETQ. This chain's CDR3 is CASSSLANSYNEQFF. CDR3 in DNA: TGCGCCAGCAGCTCACTAGCGAACTCCTACAATGAGCAGTTCTTC.

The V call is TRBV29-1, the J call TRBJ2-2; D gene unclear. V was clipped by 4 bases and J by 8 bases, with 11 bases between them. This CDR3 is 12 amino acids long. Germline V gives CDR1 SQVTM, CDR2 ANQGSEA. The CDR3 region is CSVASYRGELFF. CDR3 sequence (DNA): TGCAGCGTTGCATCCTATCGGGGGGAGCTGTTTTTT.

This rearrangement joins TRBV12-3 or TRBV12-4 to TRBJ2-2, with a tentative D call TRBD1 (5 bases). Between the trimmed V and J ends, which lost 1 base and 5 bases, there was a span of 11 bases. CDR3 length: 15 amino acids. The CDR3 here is CASSLGQGWTGELFF. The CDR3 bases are TGTGCCAGCAGTTTAGGCCAGGGTTGGACCGGGGAGCTGTTTTTT.

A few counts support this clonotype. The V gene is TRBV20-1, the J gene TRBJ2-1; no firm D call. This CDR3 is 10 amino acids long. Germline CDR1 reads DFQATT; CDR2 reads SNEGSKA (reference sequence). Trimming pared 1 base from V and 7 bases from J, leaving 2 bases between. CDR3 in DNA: TGCAGTGCTAGAGTTAATGAGCAGTTCTTC. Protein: CSARVNEQFF.

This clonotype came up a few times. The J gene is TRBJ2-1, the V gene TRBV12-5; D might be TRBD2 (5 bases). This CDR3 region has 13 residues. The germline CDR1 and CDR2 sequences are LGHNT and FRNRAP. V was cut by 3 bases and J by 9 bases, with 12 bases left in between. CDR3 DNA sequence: TGTGCTAGTGGTTTAAGTGGGAGCGGTGAGCAGTTCTTC. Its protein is CASGLSGSGEQFF. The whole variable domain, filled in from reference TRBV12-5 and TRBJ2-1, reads DARVTQTPRHKVTEMGQEVTMRCQPILGHNTVFWYRQTMMQGLELLAYFRNRAPLDDSGMPKDRFSAEMPDATLATLKIQPSEPRDSAVYFCASGLSGSGEQFFGPGTRLTVL.

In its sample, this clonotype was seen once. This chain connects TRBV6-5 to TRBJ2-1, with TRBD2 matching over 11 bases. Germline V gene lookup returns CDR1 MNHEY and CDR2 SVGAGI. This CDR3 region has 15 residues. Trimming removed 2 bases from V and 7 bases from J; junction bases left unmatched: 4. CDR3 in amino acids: CASSYQGLAVNEQFF. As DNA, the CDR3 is TGTGCCAGCAGTTACCAGGGACTAGCGGTTAATGAGCAGTTCTTC.

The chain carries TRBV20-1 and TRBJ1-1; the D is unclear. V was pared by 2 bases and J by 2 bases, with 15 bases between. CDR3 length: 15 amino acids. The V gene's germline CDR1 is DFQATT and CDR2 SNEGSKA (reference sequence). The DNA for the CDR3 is TGCAGTGCTAGACCCACGGGTATGAGAAACACTGAAGCTTTCTTT. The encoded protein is CSARPTGMRNTEAFF.

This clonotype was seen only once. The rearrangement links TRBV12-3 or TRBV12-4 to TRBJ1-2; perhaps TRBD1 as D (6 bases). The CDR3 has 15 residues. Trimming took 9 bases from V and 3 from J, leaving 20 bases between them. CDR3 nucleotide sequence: TGTGCCAGTCGGTTTTGGCAGGGGTCTGACTATGGCTACACCTTC. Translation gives CASRFWQGSDYGYTF.

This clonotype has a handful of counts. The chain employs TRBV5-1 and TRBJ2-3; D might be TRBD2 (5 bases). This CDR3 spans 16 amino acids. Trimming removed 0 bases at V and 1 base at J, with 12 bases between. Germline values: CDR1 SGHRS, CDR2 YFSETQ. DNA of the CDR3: TGCGCCAGCAGCTTGGAGGTTACGCGGGGCACAGATACGCAGTATTTT. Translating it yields CASSLEVTRGTDTQYF.

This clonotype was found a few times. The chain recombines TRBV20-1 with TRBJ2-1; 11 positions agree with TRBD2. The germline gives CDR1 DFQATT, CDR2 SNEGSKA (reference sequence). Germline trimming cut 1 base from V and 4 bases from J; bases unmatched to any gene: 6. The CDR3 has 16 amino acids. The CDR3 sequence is CSARVSSGRLYNEQFF. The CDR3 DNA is TGCAGTGCTAGAGTGTCTAGCGGGAGGTTATACAATGAGCAGTTCTTC.

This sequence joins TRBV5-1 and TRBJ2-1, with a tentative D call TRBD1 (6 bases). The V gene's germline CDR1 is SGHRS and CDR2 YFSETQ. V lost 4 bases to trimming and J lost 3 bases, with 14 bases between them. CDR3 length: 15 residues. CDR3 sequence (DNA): TGCGCCAGCAGCGGAACAGGGCTCTACTACAATGAGCAGTTCTTC. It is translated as CASSGTGLYYNEQFF.

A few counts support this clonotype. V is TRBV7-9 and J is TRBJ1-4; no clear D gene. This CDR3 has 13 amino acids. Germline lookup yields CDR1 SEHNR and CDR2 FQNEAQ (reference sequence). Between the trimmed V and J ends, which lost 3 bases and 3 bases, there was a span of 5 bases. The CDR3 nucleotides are TGTGCCAGCAGCTTTGGCTCTAATGAAAAACTGTTTTTT. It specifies CASSFGSNEKLFF.

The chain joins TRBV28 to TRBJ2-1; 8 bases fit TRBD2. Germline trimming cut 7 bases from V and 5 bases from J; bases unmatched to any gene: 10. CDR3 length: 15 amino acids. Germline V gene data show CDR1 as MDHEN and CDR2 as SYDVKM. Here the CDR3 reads CASTGMGLVHNEQFF. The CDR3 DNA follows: TGTGCCAGCACAGGTATGGGACTAGTCCACAATGAGCAGTTCTTC. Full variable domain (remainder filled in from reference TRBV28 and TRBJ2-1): DVKVTQSSRYLVKRTGEKVFLECVQDMDHENMFWYRQDPGLGLRLIYFSYDVKMKEKGDIPEGYSVSREKKERFSLILESASTNQTSMYLCASTGMGLVHNEQFFGPGTRLTVL.

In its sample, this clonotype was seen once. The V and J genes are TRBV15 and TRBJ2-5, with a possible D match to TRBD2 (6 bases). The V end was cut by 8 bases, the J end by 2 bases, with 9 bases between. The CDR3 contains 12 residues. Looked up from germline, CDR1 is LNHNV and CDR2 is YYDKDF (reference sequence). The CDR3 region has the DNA TGTGCCACCGGGGACTCTCAAGAGACCCAGTACTTC. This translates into CATGDSQETQYF.

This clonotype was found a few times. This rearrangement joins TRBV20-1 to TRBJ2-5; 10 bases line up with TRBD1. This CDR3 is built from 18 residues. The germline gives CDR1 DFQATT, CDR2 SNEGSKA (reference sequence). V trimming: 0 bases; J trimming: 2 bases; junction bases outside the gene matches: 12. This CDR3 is CSARDIFYGDRGQETQYF. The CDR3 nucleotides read TGCAGTGCTAGAGATATCTTTTATGGGGACAGGGGACAAGAGACCCAGTACTTC.

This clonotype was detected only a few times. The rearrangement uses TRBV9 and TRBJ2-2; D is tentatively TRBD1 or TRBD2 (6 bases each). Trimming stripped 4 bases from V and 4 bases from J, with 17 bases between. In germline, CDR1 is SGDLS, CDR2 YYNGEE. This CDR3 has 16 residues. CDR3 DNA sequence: TGTGCCAGCAGCTTTAGGGGGACTCCCCCCACCGGGGAGCTGTTTTTT. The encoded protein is CASSFRGTPPTGELFF. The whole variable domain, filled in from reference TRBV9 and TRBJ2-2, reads DSGVTQTPKHLITATGQRVTLRCSPRSGDLSVYWYQQSLDQGLQFLIQYYNGEERAKGNILERFSAQQFPDLHSELNLSSLELGDSALYFCASSFRGTPPTGELFFGEGSRLTVL.

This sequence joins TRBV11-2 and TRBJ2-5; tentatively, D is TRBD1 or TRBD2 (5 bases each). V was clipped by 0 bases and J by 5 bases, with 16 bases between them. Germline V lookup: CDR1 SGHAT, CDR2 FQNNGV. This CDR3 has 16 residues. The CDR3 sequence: CASSLDTGGRGETQYF. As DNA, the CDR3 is TGTGCCAGCAGCTTAGATACAGGCGGCCGAGGGGAGACCCAGTACTTC.

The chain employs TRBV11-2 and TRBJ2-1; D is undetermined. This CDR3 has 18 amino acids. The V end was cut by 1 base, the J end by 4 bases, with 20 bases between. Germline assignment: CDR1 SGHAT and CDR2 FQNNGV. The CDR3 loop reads CASSLGLPLSTRYNEQFF. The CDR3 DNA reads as TGTGCCAGCAGCTTAGGCCTTCCCCTCTCTACAAGATACAATGAGCAGTTCTTC.

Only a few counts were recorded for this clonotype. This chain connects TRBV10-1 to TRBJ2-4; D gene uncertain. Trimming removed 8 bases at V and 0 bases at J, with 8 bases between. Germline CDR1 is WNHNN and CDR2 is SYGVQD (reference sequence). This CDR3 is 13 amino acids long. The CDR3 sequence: CASPILAKNIQYF. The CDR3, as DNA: TGCGCCAGCCCGATACTAGCCAAAAACATTCAGTACTTC.

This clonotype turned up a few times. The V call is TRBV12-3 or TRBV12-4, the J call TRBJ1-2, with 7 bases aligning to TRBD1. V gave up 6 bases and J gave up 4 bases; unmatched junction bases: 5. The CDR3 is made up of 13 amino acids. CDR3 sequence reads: CASSRHRGYGYTF. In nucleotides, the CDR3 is TGTGCCAGCAGCCGGCACAGGGGCTATGGCTACACCTTC.

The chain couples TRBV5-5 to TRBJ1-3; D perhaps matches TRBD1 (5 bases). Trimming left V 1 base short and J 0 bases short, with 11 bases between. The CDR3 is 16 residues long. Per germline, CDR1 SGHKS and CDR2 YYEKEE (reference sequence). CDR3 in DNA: TGTGCCAGCAGCTTGACTGACAGTCTCTCTGGAAACACCATATATTTT. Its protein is CASSLTDSLSGNTIYF.

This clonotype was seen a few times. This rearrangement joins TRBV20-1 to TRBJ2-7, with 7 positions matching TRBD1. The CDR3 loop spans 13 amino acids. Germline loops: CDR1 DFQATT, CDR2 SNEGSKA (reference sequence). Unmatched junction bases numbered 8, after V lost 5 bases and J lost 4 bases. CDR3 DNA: TGCAGTGCTTTGCAGGGGGTTGGTTACGAGCAGTACTTC. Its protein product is CSALQGVGYEQYF.

The CDR3 here is CASSFLGGGLPQHF. In DNA form, the CDR3 reads TGTGCCAGCAGCTTTTTAGGGGGAGGACTGCCCCAGCATTTT. J is TRBJ1-5 and V is TRBV5-6; TRBD1 might be the D (6 bases). The length of the CDR3 is 14 residues. Germline-derived CDR1 and CDR2 are SGHDT and YYEEEE. V was cut by 2 bases and J by 9 bases, with 15 bases left in between.

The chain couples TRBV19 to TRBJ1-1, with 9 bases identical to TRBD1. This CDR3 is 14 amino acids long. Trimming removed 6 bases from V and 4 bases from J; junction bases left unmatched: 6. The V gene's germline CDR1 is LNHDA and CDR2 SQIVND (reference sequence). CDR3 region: CASRRGQGFTEAFF. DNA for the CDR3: TGTGCCAGTAGGAGGGGACAGGGATTCACTGAAGCTTTCTTT.

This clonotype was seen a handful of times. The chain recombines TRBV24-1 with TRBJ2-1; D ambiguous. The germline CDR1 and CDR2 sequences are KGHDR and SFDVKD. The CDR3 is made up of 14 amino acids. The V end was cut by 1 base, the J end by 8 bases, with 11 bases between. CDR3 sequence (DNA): TGTGCCACCAGTGATTTTGGGCAGGCCCATGAGCAGTTCTTC. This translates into CATSDFGQAHEQFF.

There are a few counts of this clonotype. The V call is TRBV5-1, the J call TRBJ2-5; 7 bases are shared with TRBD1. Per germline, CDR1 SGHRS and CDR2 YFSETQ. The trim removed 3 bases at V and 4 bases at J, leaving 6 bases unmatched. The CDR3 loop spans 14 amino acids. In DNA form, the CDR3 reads TGCGCCAGCAGCTCTTCGACAGGGCGAGAGACCCAGTACTTC. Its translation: CASSSSTGRETQYF.

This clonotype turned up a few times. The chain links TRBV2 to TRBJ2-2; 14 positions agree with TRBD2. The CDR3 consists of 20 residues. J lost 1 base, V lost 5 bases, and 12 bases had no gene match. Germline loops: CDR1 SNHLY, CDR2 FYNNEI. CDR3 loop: CASSSFPGLAGVGNTGELFF. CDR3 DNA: TGTGCCAGCAGTTCTTTTCCGGGACTAGCGGGAGTCGGGAACACCGGGGAGCTGTTTTTT.

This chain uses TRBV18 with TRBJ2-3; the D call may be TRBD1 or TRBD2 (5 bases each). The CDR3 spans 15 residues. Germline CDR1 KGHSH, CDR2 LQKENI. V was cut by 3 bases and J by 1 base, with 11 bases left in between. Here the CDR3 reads CASSPLRGRTDTQYF. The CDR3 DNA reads TGTGCCAGCTCACCCCTACGGGGCCGCACAGATACGCAGTATTTT.